Each of the 19 T cell receptor beta chains below was sequenced from the same sample in a study of blood T cell repertoires in COVID-19. Repertoires were generated with immunoSEQ multiplex PCR, while TCRdb's copy carries only in-frame clones and drops some. The sample holds 210,000 or so clones; under 90% are singletons and the top ten take approximately 7%. The specimen sequenced was peripheral blood. The receptor set was obtained from a man aged 35 to 55 with acute or convalescent COVID-19.

This clone is a singleton in its sample. V usage is TRBV9 and J usage is TRBJ2-1; 9 bases are a match to TRBD1. Germline V gives CDR1 SGDLS, CDR2 YYNGEE. J was trimmed by 4 bases and V by 1 base; bases with no gene match: 3. CDR3 length: 15 amino acids. The CDR3 loop is CASSVNRGPYNEQFF. The CDR3 nucleotides are TGTGCCAGCAGCGTAAACAGGGGGCCTTACAATGAGCAGTTCTTC. Filled out from reference TRBV9 and TRBJ2-1, the complete variable domain reads DSGVTQTPKHLITATGQRVTLRCSPRSGDLSVYWYQQSLDQGLQFLIQYYNGEERAKGNILERFSAQQFPDLHSELNLSSLELGDSALYFCASSVNRGPYNEQFFGPGTRLTVL.

This chain links TRBV18 with TRBJ1-2; 8 bases are a match to TRBD1. The CDR3 runs to 15 residues. V trimming: 6 bases; J trimming: 6 bases; junction bases outside the gene matches: 12. The germline V gene has CDR1 KGHSH and CDR2 LQKENI. The CDR3 is CASSMDRDSSNGYTF. As DNA, the CDR3 is TGTGCCAGCTCGATGGACAGGGACTCTTCAAATGGCTACACCTTC.

The chain combines TRBV7-8 with TRBJ2-5, with 11 bases matching TRBD2. Per germline, CDR1 SGHVS and CDR2 FQNEAQ. This CDR3 comprises 16 residues. With 5 bases clipped from V and 5 bases from J, the junction kept 10 bases outside the gene matches. CDR3 amino acids: CASSPLAGGPRETQYF. Written as DNA, the CDR3 is TGTGCCAGCAGCCCCTTAGCGGGGGGGCCGAGGGAGACCCAGTACTTC.

The chain couples TRBV6-4 to TRBJ2-2, with 7 nucleotides matching TRBD1. The CDR3 is 15 residues long. With 5 bases clipped from V and 7 bases from J, the junction kept 10 bases outside the gene matches. Germline V gene lookup returns CDR1 MRHNA and CDR2 SNTAGT. CDR3: CASSPMTGTDGELFF. As DNA, the CDR3 is TGTGCCAGCAGTCCTATGACAGGGACGGACGGGGAGCTGTTTTTT.

This chain joins TRBV4-3 and TRBJ1-4, with D tentatively TRBD1 (6 bases). V shed 1 base and J shed 6 bases, with 6 bases lying between them. The CDR3 runs to 13 residues. Germline-derived CDR1 and CDR2 are LGHNA and YSLEER. The CDR3 DNA sequence: TGCGCCAGCAGCCAAGGGACAGATGAAAAACTGTTTTTT. Translated, it gives CASSQGTDEKLFF.

The CDR3 DNA is TGCGCCAGCAGCCAAGGAGGAGCGGGGGGGCGAGAGACCCAGTACTTC. Protein sequence: CASSQGGAGGRETQYF. The chain joins TRBV4-1 to TRBJ2-5; 10 positions match TRBD2. The CDR3 covers 16 residues. J gave up 4 bases and V 1 base, and 6 bases lay outside the gene matches. The V gene's germline CDR1 is MGHRA and CDR2 YSYEKL.

The chain is built from TRBV7-3 and TRBJ1-1, with 7 bases identical to TRBD1. Trimming took 1 base from V and 2 from J; bases not matched to a gene: 4. In germline, CDR1 is SGHTA, CDR2 FQGTGA. The CDR3 is 15 amino acids. CDR3 sequence: CASSLRWDSNTEAFF. CDR3 nucleotides: TGTGCCAGCAGCTTAAGATGGGACAGTAACACTGAAGCTTTCTTT.

This clone showed up just a few times. This chain connects TRBV6-5 to TRBJ1-1; possibly TRBD1 for D (5 bases). This CDR3 spans 15 amino acids. V was shortened by 0 bases and J by 3 bases, with 11 bases between the two germline ends. Germline V lookup: CDR1 MNHEY, CDR2 SVGAGI. The CDR3 reads CASSYSVGLDTEAFF. The CDR3 DNA sequence: TGTGCCAGCAGTTACTCGGTGGGGCTTGACACTGAAGCTTTCTTT.

The chain uses TRBV6-1 and TRBJ1-2; 8 bases align to TRBD1. The CDR3 is 17 residues long. V trimming: 1 base; J trimming: 2 bases; junction bases outside the gene matches: 9. In germline, CDR1 is MNHNS, CDR2 SASEGT. As DNA, the CDR3 is TGTGCCAGCAGTGAAGGGCCACAGGGGGGAGGCAACTATGGCTACACCTTC. It is translated as CASSEGPQGGGNYGYTF.

The genes are TRBV7-8 and TRBJ1-1, with 9 positions matching TRBD1. Germline values: CDR1 SGHVS, CDR2 FQNEAQ. This CDR3 comprises 11 residues. V lost 4 bases, J lost 11 bases, and 2 bases stayed unmatched. CDR3 amino acids: CASSSGQGAFF. DNA for the CDR3: TGTGCCAGCAGCTCAGGACAGGGGGCTTTCTTT.

The chain joins TRBV19 to TRBJ2-6; 8 bases are shared with TRBD1. Germline CDR1 reads LNHDA; CDR2 reads SQIVND (reference sequence). V shed 8 bases and J 0 bases; nucleotides not matched to a gene: 9. This CDR3 region has 17 residues. The CDR3 loop is CASVPGQAFSGANVLTF. DNA for the CDR3: TGTGCCAGTGTCCCGGGACAGGCTTTCTCTGGGGCCAACGTCCTGACTTTC.

The rearrangement joins TRBV30 to TRBJ1-2, with TRBD1 identical over 9 bases. This CDR3 region has 13 residues. J gave up 7 bases and V 1 base, and 4 bases lay outside the gene matches. Germline V CDR1 and CDR2: GTSNPN, SVGIG (reference sequence). In DNA, the CDR3 is TGTGCCTGGAGTGGACAGGGGGTGGGTGGCTACACCTTC. Its protein is CAWSGQGVGGYTF. Based on the CDR3 plus reference TRBV30 and TRBJ1-2, the full variable domain is SQTIHQWPATLVQPVGSPLSLECTVEGTSNPNLYWYRQAAGRGLQLLFYSVGIGQISSEVPQNLSASRPQDRQFILSSKKLLLSDSGFYLCAWSGQGVGGYTFGSGTRLTVV.

J is TRBJ2-3 and V is TRBV4-2; D possibly corresponds to TRBD2 (6 bases). The CDR3 contains 16 residues. CDR1 LGHNA and CDR2 YNFKEQ come from the germline V gene. Trimming pared 4 bases from V and 0 bases from J, leaving 14 bases between. For the CDR3, the DNA is TGTGCCAGCAGCCCCCAAGGCGGGACTAGCACAGATACGCAGTATTTT. Translated: CASSPQGGTSTDTQYF.

The chain combines TRBV6-2 or TRBV6-3 with TRBJ1-4, with a tentative D call TRBD1 (5 bases). This CDR3 spans 16 amino acids. Germline assignment: CDR1 MNHEY and CDR2 SVGEGT. Trimming left V 2 bases short and J 5 bases short, with 15 bases between. CDR3 DNA sequence: TGTGCCAGCAGTTACGCTAGACAGATTACGAATGAAAAACTGTTTTTT. Translating it yields CASSYARQITNEKLFF.

The chain combines TRBV19 with TRBJ1-3; D might be TRBD1 (5 bases). V was trimmed by 3 bases and J by 4 bases, leaving 16 bases between them. CDR1 LNHDA and CDR2 SQIVND come from the germline V gene (reference sequence). The CDR3 is made up of 16 amino acids. The DNA for the CDR3 is TGTGCCAGTAGTATCCCGGGACTCGCGGGGGGAAACACCATATATTTT. This gives the protein CASSIPGLAGGNTIYF.

The rearrangement joins TRBV30 to TRBJ2-2; 12 nucleotides match TRBD2. CDR3 size: 16 residues. Germline CDR1 and CDR2: GTSNPN and SVGIG (reference sequence). V lost 3 bases to trimming and J lost 1 base; unmatched junction nucleotides: 3. The CDR3 nucleotides read TGTGCCTGGAGCGAGGGACTAGCGGGGAACACCGGGGAGCTGTTTTTT. Translation: CAWSEGLAGNTGELFF.

In this sample, this clone turned up once. In nucleotides, the CDR3 is TGTGCCAGCAGTGCGGGACTAGCGGGGTCTAGCACAGATACGCAGTATTTT. Translating it yields CASSAGLAGSSTDTQYF. The rearrangement links TRBV2 to TRBJ2-3; 13 nucleotides agree with TRBD2. This CDR3 has 17 residues. V lost 4 bases to trimming and J lost 0 bases; unmatched junction nucleotides: 4. The germline CDR1 and CDR2 sequences are SNHLY and FYNNEI.

The chain carries TRBV18 and TRBJ2-7; tentative D call: TRBD1 (8 bases). V shed 3 bases and J shed 5 bases, with 14 bases lying between them. This CDR3 has 14 residues. Germline lookup yields CDR1 KGHSH and CDR2 LQKENI. CDR3 region: CASSPGQGGDEQYF. The CDR3, as DNA: TGTGCCAGCTCACCCGGACAGGGAGGGGACGAGCAGTACTTC.

The table lists this clone with a count of one. The chain recombines TRBV5-1 with TRBJ2-4, with 7 positions matching TRBD2. V lost 2 bases and J lost 2; bases outside the gene matches: 10. This CDR3 contains 17 residues. Germline V CDR1 and CDR2: SGHRS, YFSETQ. CDR3 residues: CASSLDPGGRPKNIQYF. The CDR3 DNA reads TGCGCCAGCAGCTTAGATCCAGGCGGGAGACCCAAAAACATTCAGTACTTC.